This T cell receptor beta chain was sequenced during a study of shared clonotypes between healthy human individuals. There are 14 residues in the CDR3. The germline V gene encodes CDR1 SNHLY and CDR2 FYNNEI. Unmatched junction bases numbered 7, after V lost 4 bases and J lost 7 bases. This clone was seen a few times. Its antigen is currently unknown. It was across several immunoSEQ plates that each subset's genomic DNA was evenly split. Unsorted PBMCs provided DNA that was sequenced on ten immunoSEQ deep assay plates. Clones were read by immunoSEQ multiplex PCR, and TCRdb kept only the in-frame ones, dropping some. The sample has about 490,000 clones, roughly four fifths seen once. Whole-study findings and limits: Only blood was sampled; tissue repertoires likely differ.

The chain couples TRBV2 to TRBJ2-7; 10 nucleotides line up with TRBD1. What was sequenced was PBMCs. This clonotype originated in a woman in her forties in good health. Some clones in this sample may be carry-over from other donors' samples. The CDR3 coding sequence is TGTGCCAGCAGTGCGGGACAGGGGAGGTGGGAGCAGTACTTC. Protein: CASSAGQGRWEQYF. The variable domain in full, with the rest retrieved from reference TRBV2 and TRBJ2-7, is EPEVTQTPSHQVTQMGQEVILRCVPISNHLYFYWYRQILGQKVEFLVSFYNNEISEKSEIFDDQFSVERPDGSNFTLKIRSTKLEDSAMYFCASSAGQGRWEQYFGPGTRLTVT.